Below are 27 T cell receptor beta chains sequenced from a single sample in a study of identifying expanded T cells in peripheral blood. Sequencing was performed with immunoSEQ multiplex PCR; in TCRdb, only in-frame clones are kept and a portion is missing. The data contain more than 95,000 clones, around 84% of them seen just once; the ten biggest clones take up less than 4%. Sequenced material: blood. These TCRs come from a person aged 18 to 70 in good health.

The chain has TRBV7-2 and TRBJ1-1, with D tentatively TRBD1 (6 bases). CDR1 and CDR2 (germline): SGHTA, FQGNSA. Trimming cost V 5 bases and J 0 bases, with 13 bases left between them. CDR3 length equals 15 residues. CDR3 sequence (DNA): TGTGCCAGCAGCAAGGGGGACGGAATGAACACTGAAGCTTTCTTT. This codes for CASSKGDGMNTEAFF. Combining the CDR3 with reference TRBV7-2 and TRBJ1-1 gives the whole variable domain GAGVSQSPSNKVTEKGKDVELRCDPISGHTALYWYRQSLGQGLEFLIYFQGNSAPDKSGLPSDRFSAERTGGSVSTLTIQRTQQEDSAVYLCASSKGDGMNTEAFFGQGTRLTVV.

The chain employs TRBV5-4 and TRBJ2-2; the D is unclear. Germline values: CDR1 SGHNT, CDR2 YYREEE (reference sequence). The CDR3 totals 14 residues. V lost 3 bases to trimming and J lost 4 bases, with 10 bases between them. The CDR3 nucleotides are TGTGCCAGCAGCTCCGACTTCCGCACCGGGGAGCTGTTTTTT. Translated: CASSSDFRTGELFF.

V gene TRBV7-9 combines with J gene TRBJ1-3; D uncertain. V was cut by 0 bases and J by 0 bases, with 9 bases left in between. The germline V gene encodes CDR1 SEHNR and CDR2 FQNEAQ (reference sequence). The CDR3 runs to 16 residues. CDR3 residues: CASSLAQLASGNTIYF. CDR3 sequence (DNA): TGTGCCAGCAGCTTAGCGCAGCTGGCCTCTGGAAACACCATATATTTT.

V and J are TRBV29-1 and TRBJ2-2, with D possibly matching TRBD2 (5 bases). The CDR3 has 14 amino acids. Germline V gene lookup returns CDR1 SQVTM and CDR2 ANQGSEA. V was trimmed by 7 bases and J by 2 bases, leaving 14 bases between them. CDR3 protein: CSAREAENTGELFF. CDR3 DNA sequence: TGCAGCGCTAGGGAAGCGGAAAACACCGGGGAGCTGTTTTTT.

The CDR3 DNA reads as TGTGCCAGCAGCTTAGGGACAGGGCAGGGGTCCGGGGAGCTGTTTTTT. Translating it yields CASSLGTGQGSGELFF. The rearrangement uses TRBV7-8 and TRBJ2-2; TRBD1 matches at 8 bases. This CDR3 is 16 amino acids long. The germline V gene encodes CDR1 SGHVS and CDR2 FQNEAQ. The trim removed 1 base at V and 6 bases at J, leaving 7 bases unmatched.

This clone was detected once. This chain uses TRBV5-1 with TRBJ2-3, with D unclear. The length of the CDR3 is 13 residues. Germline V gene data show CDR1 as SGHRS and CDR2 as YFSETQ. Trimming left V 0 bases short and J 4 bases short, with 6 bases between. For the CDR3, the DNA is TGCGCCAGCAGCTTGGATCTGCCAGATACGCAGTATTTT. It is translated as CASSLDLPDTQYF.

CDR3 nucleotide sequence: TGTGCCAGCAGCTTTGAGGCTTCATCCACTGAAGCTTTCTTT. Its protein product is CASSFEASSTEAFF. The chain is built from TRBV7-6 and TRBJ1-1; no clear D. CDR3 length equals 14 residues. Trimming left V 3 bases short and J 4 bases short, with 12 bases between. CDR1 and CDR2 from the germline V gene are SGHVS and FNYEAQ.

The genes are TRBV6-5 and TRBJ1-1; TRBD1 is a possible D gene (6 bases). Germline V gene lookup returns CDR1 MNHEY and CDR2 SVGAGI. This CDR3 is 15 amino acids long. V shed 0 bases and J shed 4 bases, with 12 bases lying between them. The CDR3 sequence: CASSYSSGAGTEAFF. In nucleotides, the CDR3 is TGTGCCAGCAGTTACTCTTCAGGGGCGGGCACTGAAGCTTTCTTT.

The genes are TRBV5-1 and TRBJ1-1; no reliable D call. Germline lookup yields CDR1 SGHRS and CDR2 YFSETQ. V was pared by 5 bases and J by 1 base, with 12 bases between. This CDR3 comprises 14 residues. Written as DNA, the CDR3 is TGCGCCAGCAGGGGAAGGACGGAGAACACTGAAGCTTTCTTT. This sequence encodes CASRGRTENTEAFF.

Ten or more counts support this clone. This chain links TRBV15 with TRBJ2-7; the D gene is possibly TRBD1 (5 bases). The CDR3 covers 15 residues. CDR1 and CDR2 (germline): LNHNV, YYDKDF (reference sequence). Trimming took off 0 bases at V and 9 bases at J, with 18 bases between the two ends. Written as DNA, the CDR3 is TGTGCCACCAGCAGAGATGGGGCCTCTATGGAGTGGCAGTACTTC. This codes for CATSRDGASMEWQYF.

This chain connects TRBV5-5 to TRBJ1-3; the D is unclear. Germline lookup yields CDR1 SGHKS and CDR2 YYEKEE (reference sequence). The V and J ends lost 6 bases and 7 bases respectively, with 14 bases between them. The CDR3 has 13 amino acids. Written as DNA, the CDR3 is TGTGCCAGCACTATTGACTCCGCGAACACCATATATTTT. The encoded protein is CASTIDSANTIYF.

The rearrangement joins TRBV25-1 to TRBJ2-3; no clear D gene. Germline V gene lookup returns CDR1 MGHDK and CDR2 SYGVNS. The CDR3 spans 10 residues. V lost 7 bases and J 5 bases, leaving 4 bases between the germline ends. Here the CDR3 reads CASIGDTQYF. The CDR3 bases are TGTGCCAGCATAGGAGATACGCAGTATTTT.

This chain connects TRBV4-3 to TRBJ1-4; 8 positions match TRBD1. This CDR3 is 15 amino acids long. The V segment lost 0 bases and the J segment 7 bases; nucleotides outside the gene matches: 4. CDR1 is LGHNA, CDR2 YSLEER, per germline. The CDR3 loop reads CASSQDSGGLEKLFF. In DNA, the CDR3 is TGCGCCAGCAGCCAAGACTCAGGGGGCCTTGAAAAACTGTTTTTT.

The chain uses TRBV6-4 and TRBJ2-7; 8 positions agree with TRBD1. The CDR3 extends over 13 amino acids. CDR1 and CDR2 (germline): MRHNA, SNTAGT. The V gene end was trimmed by 8 bases and the J gene end by 3 bases; junction bases not matched to a gene: 6. For the CDR3, the DNA is TGTGCCAGCTATACAGGACAGGGCTACGAGCAGTACTTC. It specifies CASYTGQGYEQYF.

The genes are TRBV19 and TRBJ1-2; D ambiguous. Germline V lookup: CDR1 LNHDA, CDR2 SQIVND (reference sequence). Trimming took off 1 base at V and 5 bases at J, with 14 bases between the two ends. The CDR3 is 15 residues long. CDR3 region: CASSIVYSGLYGYTF. In DNA, the CDR3 is TGTGCCAGTAGTATAGTATATAGTGGGTTGTATGGCTACACCTTC.

In this sample, this clone turned up once. V is TRBV5-1 and J is TRBJ2-7; D is possibly TRBD2 (6 bases). The CDR3 sequence is 15 residues long. The germline V and J ends were trimmed by 2 bases and 3 bases, with 15 bases remaining between them. Germline CDR1 reads SGHRS; CDR2 reads YFSETQ. Here the CDR3 reads CASSLGQVEGYEQYF. The CDR3 nucleotides read TGCGCCAGCAGCTTAGGGCAGGTGGAGGGCTACGAGCAGTACTTC.

The V gene is TRBV19, the J gene TRBJ2-7, with D perhaps matching TRBD1 (5 bases). Germline CDR1 reads LNHDA; CDR2 reads SQIVND (reference sequence). V was trimmed by 4 bases and J by 4 bases, leaving 11 bases between them. There are 13 residues in the CDR3. The CDR3 sequence: CASSKGRLYEQYF. The CDR3 nucleotides read TGTGCCAGTAGTAAGGGGCGGCTTTACGAGCAGTACTTC.

This sequence joins TRBV4-3 and TRBJ2-3, with a possible D match to TRBD1 (5 bases). The V gene's germline CDR1 is LGHNA and CDR2 YSLEER. The CDR3 covers 15 residues. Trimming removed 1 base at V and 7 bases at J, with 15 bases between. In DNA form, the CDR3 reads TGCGCCAGCAGCCAAGTACCCGGCAGGGCGAATACGCAGTATTTT. It encodes CASSQVPGRANTQYF.

The CDR3 DNA sequence: TGTGCCAGCAGCTACGATCGACAGGGTACTACTTTCTTT. It specifies CASSYDRQGTTFF. This sequence joins TRBV6-5 and TRBJ1-1; TRBD1 agrees at 7 bases. Germline lookup yields CDR1 MNHEY and CDR2 SVGAGI. V lost 6 bases, J lost 12 bases, and 13 bases stayed unmatched. This CDR3 is built from 13 residues.

V and J are TRBV6-5 and TRBJ2-7, with a weak D call TRBD1 (6 bases). The V end was cut by 11 bases, the J end by 5 bases, with 25 bases between. This CDR3 spans 15 amino acids. The V gene's germline CDR1 is MNHEY and CDR2 SVGAGI. Written as DNA, the CDR3 is TGTGCCGTCCGGCAGGGGATAGGGGTCGAGAACGAGCAGTACTTC. It yields the protein CAVRQGIGVENEQYF.

The chain is built from TRBV11-2 and TRBJ1-1; TRBD1 aligns across 7 bases. This CDR3 region has 16 residues. After removal of 8 bases from V and 1 base from J, the junction contained 13 bases not matched to a gene. Germline loops: CDR1 SGHAT, CDR2 FQNNGV. In DNA form, the CDR3 reads TGTGCCAGCTTCCCCCTAAAGGGGGCGCGGAACACTGAAGCTTTCTTT. Residues: CASFPLKGARNTEAFF. The full variable domain, in which reference TRBV11-2 and TRBJ1-1 provide the parts outside the CDR3, is EAGVAQSPRYKIIEKRQSVAFWCNPISGHATLYWYQQILGQGPKLLIQFQNNGVVDDSQLPKDRFSAERLKGVDSTLKIQPAKLEDSAVYLCASFPLKGARNTEAFFGQGTRLTVV.

V usage is TRBV13 and J usage is TRBJ2-5; D gene ambiguous. CDR3 size: 14 residues. Germline CDR1 reads PRHDT; CDR2 reads FYEKMQ (reference sequence). With 2 bases removed from V and 4 bases from J, the gap between germline ends came to 11 bases. The CDR3 here is CASSLSGSVETQYF. The CDR3 DNA reads as TGTGCCAGCAGCTTATCCGGGTCGGTAGAGACCCAGTACTTC.

The genes are TRBV4-1 and TRBJ1-3; D is undetermined. This CDR3 has 14 amino acids. V gave up 3 bases and J gave up 0 bases, with 6 bases separating them. Germline V gene sequence: CDR1 MGHRA, CDR2 YSYEKL. DNA of the CDR3: TGCGCCAGCAGCCATGGTGACTCTGGAAACACCATATATTTT. Translating it yields CASSHGDSGNTIYF.

The chain uses TRBV29-1 and TRBJ1-2; the D is unclear. V dropped 6 bases and J dropped 4 bases, with 9 bases sitting between them. The CDR3 is 11 amino acids. CDR1 is SQVTM, CDR2 ANQGSEA, per germline. CDR3 sequence (DNA): TGCAGCGTGCTATGGGGCTATGGCTACACCTTC. Translating gives CSVLWGYGYTF.

This clone was seen just once. The rearrangement links TRBV5-6 to TRBJ2-7; maybe TRBD2 (6 bases). Trimming shortened V by 4 bases and J by 1 base, and 18 bases separated the two germline ends. This CDR3 contains 16 residues. The germline CDR1 and CDR2 sequences are SGHDT and YYEEEE. The CDR3 here is CASSGAPGLISYEQYF. CDR3 bases: TGTGCCAGCAGCGGCGCGCCGGGACTGATTTCCTACGAGCAGTACTTC.

V and J are TRBV6-1 and TRBJ1-2; D may be TRBD1 (5 bases). V shed 4 bases and J shed 3 bases, with 21 bases lying between them. The CDR3 contains 17 residues. CDR1 and CDR2 from the germline V gene are MNHNS and SASEGT. The CDR3 DNA reads TGTGCCAGCAGTGTGACTCGAGGGGCAGGGATGTACTATGGCTACACCTTC. Its translation: CASSVTRGAGMYYGYTF.

The chain couples TRBV18 to TRBJ1-1; D remains unclear. The CDR3 is 12 amino acids. Germline V gene sequence: CDR1 KGHSH, CDR2 LQKENI. Trimming stripped 3 bases from V and 5 bases from J, with 7 bases between. The CDR3 nucleotides read TGTGCCAGCTCACCGGTGGGGACTGAAGCTTTCTTT. This encodes CASSPVGTEAFF.